The T cell receptor (beta chain) under discussion was sequenced for a study of spatial heterogeneity in lung cancer. About the research overall: As counted in raw reads, each unique TCR and UMI combination appeared more than ten times on average.

The table lists this clonotype with many counts. Time point meaning: sample taken at primary tumor resection. Samples were obtained from 70 or so donors, all untreated early-stage non-small cell lung cancer patients. Individually, TCR cDNA molecules were each labelled with a unique molecular identifier. TCRdb re-called the 5' RACE reads through MiXCR, storing one row per CDR3 protein. The table has 2,000 to 3,000 distinct CDR3 sequences, roughly 14% seen once. This clonotype was sampled from a female donor with early-stage non-small cell lung cancer. The source material was normal lung tissue next to the tumor, sampled at surgery.

The CDR3 sequence is CASSVGDSRQPQHF. In DNA, the CDR3 is TGCGCCAGCAGCGTAGGGGACAGTCGTCAGCCCCAGCATTTT. This chain uses TRBV4-1 with TRBJ1-5, with 7 bases identical to TRBD1. This CDR3 is 14 amino acids long. The trim removed 5 bases at V and 6 bases at J, leaving 7 bases unmatched. CDR1 and CDR2 (germline): MGHRA, YSYEKL.